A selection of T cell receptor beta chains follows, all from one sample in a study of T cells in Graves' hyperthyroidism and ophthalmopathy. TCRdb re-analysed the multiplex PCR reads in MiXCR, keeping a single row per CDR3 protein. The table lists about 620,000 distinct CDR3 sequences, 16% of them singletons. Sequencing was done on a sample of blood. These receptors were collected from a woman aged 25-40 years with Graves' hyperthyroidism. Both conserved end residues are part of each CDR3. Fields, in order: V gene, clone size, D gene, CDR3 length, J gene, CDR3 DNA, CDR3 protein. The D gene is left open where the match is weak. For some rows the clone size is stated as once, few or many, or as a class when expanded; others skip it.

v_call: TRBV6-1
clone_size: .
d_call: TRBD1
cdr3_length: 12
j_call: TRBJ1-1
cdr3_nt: TGTGCCAGCAGGACACCGGGACAGGGCCCTTTCTTT
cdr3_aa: CASRTPGQGPFF

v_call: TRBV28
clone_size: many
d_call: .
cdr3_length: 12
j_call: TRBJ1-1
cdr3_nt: TGTGCCAGCAGTTGGGACAACGCTGAAGCTTTCTTT
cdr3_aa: CASSWDNAEAFF

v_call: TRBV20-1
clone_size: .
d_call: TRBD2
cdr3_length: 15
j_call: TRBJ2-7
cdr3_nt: TGCAGTGCTCATCCGATCCCGGGAGGACCCTACGAGCAGTACTTC
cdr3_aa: CSAHPIPGGPYEQYF

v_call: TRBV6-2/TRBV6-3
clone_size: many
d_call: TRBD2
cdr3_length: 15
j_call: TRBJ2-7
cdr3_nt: TGTGCCAGCAGCCAAGCGGGACTTTTGTCCTACGAGCAGTACTTC
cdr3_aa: CASSQAGLLSYEQYF

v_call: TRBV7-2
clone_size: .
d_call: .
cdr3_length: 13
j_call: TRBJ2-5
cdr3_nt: TGTGCCAGCAGCTCCACAGCGGTAGAGACCCAGTACTTC
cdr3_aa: CASSSTAVETQYF

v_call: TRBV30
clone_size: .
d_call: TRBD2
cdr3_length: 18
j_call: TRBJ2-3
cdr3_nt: TGTGCCTGGAGTGCGACTAGCGGGAGATTACCTAGCACAGATACGCAGTATTTT
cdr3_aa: CAWSATSGRLPSTDTQYF

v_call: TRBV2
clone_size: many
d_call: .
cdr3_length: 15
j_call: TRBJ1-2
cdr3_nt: TGTGCCAGCAGTGAGTGGGCCACCCAGGTGTATGGCTACACCTTC
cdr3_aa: CASSEWATQVYGYTF

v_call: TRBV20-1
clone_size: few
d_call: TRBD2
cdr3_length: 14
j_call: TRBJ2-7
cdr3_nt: TGCAGTGCTAGAACGCTCGAGCGGGAGTACGAGCAGTACTTC
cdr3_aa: CSARTLEREYEQYF

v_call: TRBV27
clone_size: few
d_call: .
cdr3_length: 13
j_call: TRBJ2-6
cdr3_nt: TGTGCCAGCAGTTTAAATGGGGCCAACGTCCTGACTTTC
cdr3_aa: CASSLNGANVLTF

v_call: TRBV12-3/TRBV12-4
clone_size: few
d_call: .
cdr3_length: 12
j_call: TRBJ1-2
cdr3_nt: TGTGTCAGCAGTTACGGGGTGGATGGCTACACCTTC
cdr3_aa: CVSSYGVDGYTF

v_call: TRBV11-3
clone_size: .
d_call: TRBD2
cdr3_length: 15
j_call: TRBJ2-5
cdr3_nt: TGTGCCAGCAGCCGAGTAGCGGGAGGCGGGGAGACCCAGTACTTC
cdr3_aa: CASSRVAGGGETQYF

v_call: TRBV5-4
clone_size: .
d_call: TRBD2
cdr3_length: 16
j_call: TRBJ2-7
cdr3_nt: TGTGCCAGCAGCGGACGGACTAGCGGGAGAAACAGCGAGCAGTACTTC
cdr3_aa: CASSGRTSGRNSEQYF

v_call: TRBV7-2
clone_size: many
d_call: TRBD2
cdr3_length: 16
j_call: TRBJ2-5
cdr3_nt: TGTGCCAGCAGCTCCGGACTAGCGGGATATGGAGAGACCCAGTACTTC
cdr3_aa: CASSSGLAGYGETQYF

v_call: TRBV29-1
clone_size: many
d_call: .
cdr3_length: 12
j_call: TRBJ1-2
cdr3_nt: TGCAGCTTCCCCGCTGCCGGCTATGGCTACACCTTC
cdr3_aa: CSFPAAGYGYTF

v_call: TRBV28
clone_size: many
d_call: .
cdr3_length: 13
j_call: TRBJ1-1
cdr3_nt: TGTGCCATCGGGCCGGGACACAACACTGAAGCTTTCTTT
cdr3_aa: CAIGPGHNTEAFF

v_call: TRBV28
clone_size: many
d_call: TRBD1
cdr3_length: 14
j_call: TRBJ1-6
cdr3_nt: TGTGCCAGCAACCGACAGGGTGGAAATTCACCCCTCCACTTT
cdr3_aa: CASNRQGGNSPLHF

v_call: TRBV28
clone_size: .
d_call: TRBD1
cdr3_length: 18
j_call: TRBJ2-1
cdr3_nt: TGTGCCAGCAGTTTTGCCTTATTAACCGGGACAGGGGCCGGTGAGCAGTTCTTC
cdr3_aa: CASSFALLTGTGAGEQFF

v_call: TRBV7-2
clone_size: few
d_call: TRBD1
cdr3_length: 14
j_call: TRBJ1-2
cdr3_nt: TGTGCCAGCAGCCAAACAGGGGAAGCGCTGGGCTACACCTTC
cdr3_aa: CASSQTGEALGYTF

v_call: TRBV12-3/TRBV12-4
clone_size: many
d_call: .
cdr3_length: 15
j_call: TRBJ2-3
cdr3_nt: TGTGCCAGCAGTTTATGGGGGCAGCCTACAGATACGCAGTATTTT
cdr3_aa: CASSLWGQPTDTQYF

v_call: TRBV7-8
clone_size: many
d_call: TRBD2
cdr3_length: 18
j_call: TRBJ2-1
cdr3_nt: TGTGCCAGCAGCTGGGGGGGACTAGCGGGAGCGTGGGACAATGAGCAGTTCTTC
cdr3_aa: CASSWGGLAGAWDNEQFF

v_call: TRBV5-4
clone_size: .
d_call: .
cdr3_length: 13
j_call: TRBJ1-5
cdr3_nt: TGTGCCACCCGACAGGATAGCAATCAGCCCCAGCATTTT
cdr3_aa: CATRQDSNQPQHF

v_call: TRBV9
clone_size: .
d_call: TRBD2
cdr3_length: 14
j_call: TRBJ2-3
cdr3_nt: TGTGCCAGCAGCGTATTAGCGGGAGACGATACGCAGTATTTT
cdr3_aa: CASSVLAGDDTQYF

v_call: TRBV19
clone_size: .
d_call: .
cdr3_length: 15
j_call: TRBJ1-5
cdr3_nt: TGTGCCAGTAGTCCCAGCACCACCGCTGCACAGCCCCAGCATTTT
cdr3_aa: CASSPSTTAAQPQHF

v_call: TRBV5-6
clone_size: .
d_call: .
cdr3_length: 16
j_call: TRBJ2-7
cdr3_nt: TGTGCCAGCAGCTTGGCTAGAAGAGCTGTCGGGCGCGAGCAGTACTTC
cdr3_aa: CASSLARRAVGREQYF

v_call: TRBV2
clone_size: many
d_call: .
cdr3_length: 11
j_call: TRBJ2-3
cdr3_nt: TGTGCCTATACCCCGAGGGATACGCAGTATTTT
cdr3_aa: CAYTPRDTQYF

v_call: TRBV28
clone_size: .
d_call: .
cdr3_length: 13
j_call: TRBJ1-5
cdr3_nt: TGTGCCAGCAAACTCCGAGGCAATCAGCCCCAGCATTTT
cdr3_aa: CASKLRGNQPQHF

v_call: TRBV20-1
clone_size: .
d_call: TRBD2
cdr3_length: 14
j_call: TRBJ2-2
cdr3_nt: TGCAGTGCTAGATACGGGAGGGACACCGGGGAGCTGTTTTTT
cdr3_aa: CSARYGRDTGELFF

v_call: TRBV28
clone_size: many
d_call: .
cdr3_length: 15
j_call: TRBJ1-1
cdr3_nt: TGTGCCAGCAGTCAGAGGGGCAGGGGCAGGACTGAAGCTTTCTTT
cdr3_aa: CASSQRGRGRTEAFF

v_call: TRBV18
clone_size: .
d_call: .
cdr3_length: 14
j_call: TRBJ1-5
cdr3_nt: TGTGCCAGCTCACCTGAAACCAGTAATCAGCCCCAGCATTTT
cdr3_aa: CASSPETSNQPQHF

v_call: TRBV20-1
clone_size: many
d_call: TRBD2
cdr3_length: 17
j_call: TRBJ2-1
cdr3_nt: TGCAGTGCTAAGGGGACTAGCGGGAGGGAGCCCTACAATGAGCAGTTCTTC
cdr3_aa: CSAKGTSGREPYNEQFF

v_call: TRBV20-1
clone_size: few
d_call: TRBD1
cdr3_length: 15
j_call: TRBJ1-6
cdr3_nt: TGCAGTGCGGGCACAACAGGGGGAGGGAATTCACCCCTCCACTTT
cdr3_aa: CSAGTTGGGNSPLHF

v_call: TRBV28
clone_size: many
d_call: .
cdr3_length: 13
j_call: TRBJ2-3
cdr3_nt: TGTGCCAGCAACAAGAGGGGAGCGGATACGCAGTATTTT
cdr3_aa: CASNKRGADTQYF

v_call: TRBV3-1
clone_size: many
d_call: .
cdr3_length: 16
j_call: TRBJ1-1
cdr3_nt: TGTGCCAGCAGCCAAGGGCAATTACAGGGTTGGACTGAAGCTTTCTTT
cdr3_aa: CASSQGQLQGWTEAFF

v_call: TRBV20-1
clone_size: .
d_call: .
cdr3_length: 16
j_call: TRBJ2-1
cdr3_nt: TGCAGTGCTAGAGCCAAGCTATCCATCTCCTACAATGAGCAGTTCTTC
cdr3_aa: CSARAKLSISYNEQFF

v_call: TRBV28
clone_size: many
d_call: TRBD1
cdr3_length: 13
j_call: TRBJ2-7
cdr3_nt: TGTGCCAGCAGTTTACCAGGGGGCCTCGAGCAGTACTTC
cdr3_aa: CASSLPGGLEQYF

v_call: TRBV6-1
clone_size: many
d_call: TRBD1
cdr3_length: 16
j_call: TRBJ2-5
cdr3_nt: TGTGCCAGCAGTGATGCAGGACAGGGAGGAAGGGAGACCCAGTACTTC
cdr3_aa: CASSDAGQGGRETQYF

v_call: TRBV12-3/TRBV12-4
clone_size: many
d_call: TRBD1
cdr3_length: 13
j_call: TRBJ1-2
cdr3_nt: TGTGCCAGCAGAGCCGGACAGGTTCGCGGCTACACCTTC
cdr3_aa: CASRAGQVRGYTF

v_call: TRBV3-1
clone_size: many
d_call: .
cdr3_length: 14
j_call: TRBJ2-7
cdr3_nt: TGTGCCAGCAGCCAAGGGCAGGGGTCCTACGAGCAGTACTTC
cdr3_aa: CASSQGQGSYEQYF

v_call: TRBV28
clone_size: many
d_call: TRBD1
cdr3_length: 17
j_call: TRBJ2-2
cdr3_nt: TGTGCCAGCACCTTGACCACGGGACAGGCGAACACCGGGGAGCTGTTTTTT
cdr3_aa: CASTLTTGQANTGELFF

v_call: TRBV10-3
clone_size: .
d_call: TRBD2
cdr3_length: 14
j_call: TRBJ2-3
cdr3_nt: TGTGCCATCAGGGGGACTAGCGGGAGTAATACGCAGTATTTT
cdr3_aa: CAIRGTSGSNTQYF

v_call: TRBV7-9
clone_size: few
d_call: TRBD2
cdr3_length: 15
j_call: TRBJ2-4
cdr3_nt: TGTGCCAGCACCCGGACTAGCGGAGCCAAAAACATTCAGTACTTC
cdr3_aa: CASTRTSGAKNIQYF

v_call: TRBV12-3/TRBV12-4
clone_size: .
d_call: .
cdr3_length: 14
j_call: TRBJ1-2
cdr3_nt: TGTGCCAGCAGGAATTCGTGGTCTAACTATGGCTACACCTTC
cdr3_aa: CASRNSWSNYGYTF

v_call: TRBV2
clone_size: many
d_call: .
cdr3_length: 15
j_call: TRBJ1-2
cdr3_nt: TGTGCCAGCAGTGAGATGGACACAGAGTTCTATGGCTACACCTTC
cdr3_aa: CASSEMDTEFYGYTF

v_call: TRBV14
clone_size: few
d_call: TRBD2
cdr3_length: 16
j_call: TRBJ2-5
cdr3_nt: TGTGCCAGCAGCCAGCGCGGGGGTACCCGCGGAGAGACCCAGTACTTC
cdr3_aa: CASSQRGGTRGETQYF

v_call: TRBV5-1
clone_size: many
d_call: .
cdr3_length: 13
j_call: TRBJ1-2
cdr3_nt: TGCGCCAGCAGCTTGCGGGGGTCCTACGGCTACACCTTC
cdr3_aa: CASSLRGSYGYTF

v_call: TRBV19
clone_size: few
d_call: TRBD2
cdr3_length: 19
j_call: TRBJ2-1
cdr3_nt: TGTGCCAGTAGTACCTCCGGACTAGCGGGAGGGGTCTCCTACAATGAGCAGTTCTTC
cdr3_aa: CASSTSGLAGGVSYNEQFF

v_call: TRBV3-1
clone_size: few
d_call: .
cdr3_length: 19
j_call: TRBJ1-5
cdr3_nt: TGTGCCAGCAGCCTCGGGGGGTATTACAAGGGCCCGGTCAATCAGCCCCAGCATTTT
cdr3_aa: CASSLGGYYKGPVNQPQHF

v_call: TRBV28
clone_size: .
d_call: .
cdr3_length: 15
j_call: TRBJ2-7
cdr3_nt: TGTGCCAGCAGTTTAGGGGGGCGGACGGGGACTGGGCAGTACTTC
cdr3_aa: CASSLGGRTGTGQYF

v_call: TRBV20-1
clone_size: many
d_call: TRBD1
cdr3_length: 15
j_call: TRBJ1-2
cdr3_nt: TGCAGTGCTAGACTCCCGGGACAGGGAGTTTCGAGCTACACCTTC
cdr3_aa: CSARLPGQGVSSYTF

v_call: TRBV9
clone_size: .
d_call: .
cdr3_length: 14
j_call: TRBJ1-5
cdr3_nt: TGTGCCAGCAGCGCATTAGACACCTATCAGCCCCAGCATTTT
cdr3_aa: CASSALDTYQPQHF

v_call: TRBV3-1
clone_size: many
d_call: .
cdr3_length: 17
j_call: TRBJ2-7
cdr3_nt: TGTGCCAGCAGCCCTAAAGGGGCGGGATCATCTCCCTACGAGCAGTACTTC
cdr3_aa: CASSPKGAGSSPYEQYF

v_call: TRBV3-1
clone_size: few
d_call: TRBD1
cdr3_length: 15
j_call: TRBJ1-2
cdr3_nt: TGTGCCAGCAGCCTTCGACAGGGTCTAAACTATGGCTACACCTTC
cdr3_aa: CASSLRQGLNYGYTF

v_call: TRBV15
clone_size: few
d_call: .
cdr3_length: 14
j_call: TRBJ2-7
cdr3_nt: TGTGCCACCAGCAGAGTACACGGGACCTACGAGCAGTACTTC
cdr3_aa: CATSRVHGTYEQYF

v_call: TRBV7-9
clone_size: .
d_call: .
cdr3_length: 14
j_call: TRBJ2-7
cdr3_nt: TGTGCCAGCGGAGAGAGCTCCCAAATCTACGAGCAGTACTTC
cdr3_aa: CASGESSQIYEQYF

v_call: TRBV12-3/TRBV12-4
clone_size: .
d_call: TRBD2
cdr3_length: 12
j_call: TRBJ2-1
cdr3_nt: TGTGCCAGCAGCAGGACTAGCGGGGAGCAGTTCTTC
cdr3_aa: CASSRTSGEQFF

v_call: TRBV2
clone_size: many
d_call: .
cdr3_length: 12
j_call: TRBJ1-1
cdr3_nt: TGTGCCAGCCTTTGGGTTGACACTGAAGCTTTCTTT
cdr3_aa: CASLWVDTEAFF

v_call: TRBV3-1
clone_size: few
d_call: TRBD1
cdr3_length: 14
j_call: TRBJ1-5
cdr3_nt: TGTGCCAGCAGCTCCGGGACAGGGCCCCAGCCCCAGCATTTT
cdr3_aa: CASSSGTGPQPQHF

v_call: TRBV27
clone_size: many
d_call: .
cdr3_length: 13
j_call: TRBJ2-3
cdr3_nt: TGTGCCAGCAGTCCTGAGGGGTCAGATACGCAGTATTTT
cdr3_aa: CASSPEGSDTQYF

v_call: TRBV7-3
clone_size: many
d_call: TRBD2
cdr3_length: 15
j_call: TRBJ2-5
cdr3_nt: TGTGCCAGCAGCTTAAACGGGAGGGCCGGTGAGACCCAGTACTTC
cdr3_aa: CASSLNGRAGETQYF